These 9 T cell receptor beta chains share one sample of origin, sequenced in a study of shared clonotypes between healthy human individuals (dated by TCRdb to about 2020). Library preparation used the immunoSEQ multiplex PCR assay. Here the immuneACCESS table is served through TCRdb, limited to in-frame sequences with V and J called. Missing clones are a known gap in these copies; in checked studies unresolved V genes cover under half, and the rest lacks a known reason. This sample lists 1,500,000 or so clones; 95% to 97% were detected once. About 1% of the sample rests with the top ten. The sample taken for sequencing was naive CD4+ T cells sorted from blood. Interpreted using the paper, the cell subset or site label stands for: CD45RA+ positively selected. These receptors came from a young man in good health.

The chain joins TRBV7-2 to TRBJ2-7; 8 bases agree with TRBD1. The germline V gene has CDR1 SGHTA and CDR2 FQGNSA. The CDR3 is made up of 12 amino acids. Trimming took 7 bases from V and 4 from J; bases not matched to a gene: 3. As DNA, the CDR3 is TGTGCCAGCACCTGGACAGGGTACGAGCAGTACTTC. This gives the protein CASTWTGYEQYF.

This chain connects TRBV9 to TRBJ1-1; perhaps TRBD1 as D (5 bases). Per germline, CDR1 SGDLS and CDR2 YYNGEE. V dropped 3 bases and J dropped 3 bases, with 21 bases sitting between them. The CDR3 extends over 17 amino acids. The CDR3 DNA follows: TGTGCCAGCAGCGGGAACCTGGGGGGGGACGCGGACACTGAAGCTTTCTTT. Encoded protein: CASSGNLGGDADTEAFF.

The rearrangement uses TRBV11-2 and TRBJ2-7, with a tentative D call TRBD1 (5 bases). Trimming stripped 4 bases from V and 1 base from J, with 20 bases between. CDR1 and CDR2 (germline): SGHAT, FQNNGV. The CDR3 sequence is 17 residues long. Here the CDR3 reads CASSSRLTRDSSYEQYF. CDR3 DNA: TGTGCCAGCAGCTCTCGCCTCACCAGGGATTCATCCTACGAGCAGTACTTC.

A remark on this clone: The sample holds other DNA sequences that translate to the same CDR3. The chain joins TRBV5-1 to TRBJ2-2, with 7 bases identical to TRBD1. The germline V gene encodes CDR1 SGHRS and CDR2 YFSETQ. Losses at the gene ends were 0 bases for V and 0 bases for J; bases not matched to a gene: 2. The CDR3 is 16 residues long. The chain's CDR3 is CASSLGQGANTGELFF. The CDR3 nucleotides read TGCGCCAGCAGCTTGGGACAGGGTGCGAACACCGGGGAGCTGTTTTTT.

The rearrangement links TRBV6-5 to TRBJ2-5; D is ambiguous. Germline V gene data show CDR1 as MNHEY and CDR2 as SVGAGI. Trimming took off 1 base at V and 1 base at J, with 4 bases between the two ends. This CDR3 contains 13 residues. CDR3 residues: CASSYFLQETQYF. The CDR3 bases are TGTGCCAGCAGTTACTTCCTCCAAGAGACCCAGTACTTC.

This chain joins TRBV6-1 and TRBJ1-2, with D tentatively TRBD1 (6 bases). The germline gives CDR1 MNHNS, CDR2 SASEGT. V dropped 6 bases and J dropped 2 bases, with 13 bases sitting between them. This CDR3 comprises 14 residues. This CDR3 is CASSEQGVNYGYTF. The CDR3 DNA is TGTGCCAGCAGCGAACAGGGCGTAAACTATGGCTACACCTTC.

This sequence joins TRBV18 and TRBJ2-7; 10 bases fit TRBD2. Trimming at V came to 4 bases and at J to 4 bases, leaving 7 bases not matched to a gene. There are 15 residues in the CDR3. The V gene's germline CDR1 is KGHSH and CDR2 LQKENI. The CDR3 here is CASSLKTSGSYEQYF. The DNA for the CDR3 is TGTGCCAGCTCACTGAAGACTAGCGGGTCTTACGAGCAGTACTTC.

Notes on this clone: Other nucleotide sequences in the sample specify the same CDR3. The V call is TRBV5-4, the J call TRBJ2-3; no clear D gene. CDR1 and CDR2 (germline): SGHNT, YYREEE (reference sequence). Trimming removed 0 bases at V and 2 bases at J, with 16 bases between. This CDR3 region has 17 residues. CDR3 region: CASSLAPHSLHTDTQYF. CDR3 nucleotides: TGTGCCAGCAGCTTGGCCCCCCACTCCCTCCACACAGATACGCAGTATTTT.

The chain carries TRBV5-1 and TRBJ2-5, with TRBD1 identical over 7 bases. Germline V gives CDR1 SGHRS, CDR2 YFSETQ. The CDR3 is made up of 15 amino acids. Unmatched junction bases numbered 8, after V lost 2 bases and J lost 4 bases. DNA of the CDR3: TGCGCCAGCAGCTTTAGGACAGGCGGACCAGAGACCCAGTACTTC. This gives the protein CASSFRTGGPETQYF.